The 7 T cell receptor beta chains below were found in one sample sequenced in a study of lymphopenia after photon versus proton radiotherapy. Generated by immunoSEQ multiplex PCR, the TCRdb table keeps only in-frame clones and is missing some. Here the sample spans about 70,000 clones, around 93% being singletons. Here the sequenced sample was peripheral blood, taken from a patient treated with photon-based radiotherapy. The receptor source for this set is a woman between 40 and 50 years old with cholangiocarcinoma.

V and J are TRBV7-2 and TRBJ2-7, with 8 bases fitting TRBD1. The CDR3 covers 16 residues. The J segment lost 2 bases and the V segment lost 0 bases, leaving 6 bases of the junction unmatched. Germline values: CDR1 SGHTA, CDR2 FQGNSA. The CDR3 here is CASSLAPGTGPYEQYF. CDR3 DNA: TGTGCCAGCAGCTTAGCCCCCGGGACAGGCCCCTACGAGCAGTACTTC.

This sequence joins TRBV11-2 and TRBJ1-1, with D tentatively TRBD1 (6 bases). The germline V gene has CDR1 SGHAT and CDR2 FQNNGV. Trimming cost V 2 bases and J 4 bases, with 11 bases left between them. The CDR3 covers 14 residues. This chain's CDR3 is CASSLRDKGTEAFF. In nucleotides, the CDR3 is TGTGCCAGCAGCTTACGGGACAAGGGCACTGAAGCTTTCTTT.

This clone has just one count. This chain uses TRBV4-1 with TRBJ2-7; no firm D call. In germline, CDR1 is MGHRA, CDR2 YSYEKL. Trimming cost V 1 base and J 7 bases, with 5 bases left between them. This CDR3 region has 11 residues. The CDR3 DNA follows: TGCGCCAGCAGCCAAGGAAGGGAGCAGTACTTC. It codes for CASSQGREQYF.

J is TRBJ2-2 and V is TRBV11-2; D unclear. Germline CDR1 and CDR2: SGHAT and FQNNGV. The CDR3 spans 15 residues. Trimming cost V 4 bases and J 6 bases, with 15 bases left between them. The CDR3 DNA is TGTGCCAGCAGCTCCAACGTCCTCGGACCCGGGGAGCTGTTTTTT. Protein product: CASSSNVLGPGELFF. Based on the CDR3 plus reference TRBV11-2 and TRBJ2-2, the full variable domain is EAGVAQSPRYKIIEKRQSVAFWCNPISGHATLYWYQQILGQGPKLLIQFQNNGVVDDSQLPKDRFSAERLKGVDSTLKIQPAKLEDSAVYLCASSSNVLGPGELFFGEGSRLTVL.

The V gene is TRBV25-1, the J gene TRBJ2-2; D is undetermined. Germline V CDR1 and CDR2: MGHDK, SYGVNS. Trimming pared 3 bases from V and 8 bases from J, leaving 19 bases between. The CDR3 runs 16 residues. CDR3 loop: CASSDPTSLVGGELFF. Here the CDR3 DNA reads TGTGCCAGCAGTGACCCGACGAGCCTCGTGGGTGGGGAGCTGTTTTTT.

The V gene is TRBV27, the J gene TRBJ1-5; no clear D gene. The germline gives CDR1 MNHEY, CDR2 SMNVEV (reference sequence). V was trimmed by 3 bases and J by 5 bases, leaving 11 bases between them. The CDR3 has 14 amino acids. The CDR3 loop reads CASSLVGYDQPQHF. CDR3 coding DNA: TGTGCCAGCAGTTTGGTCGGCTACGATCAGCCCCAGCATTTT.

This chain links TRBV7-3 with TRBJ2-7, with 12 bases fitting TRBD1. Per germline, CDR1 SGHTA and CDR2 FQGTGA. The V gene end was trimmed by 5 bases and the J gene end by 6 bases; junction bases not matched to a gene: 14. The CDR3 length is 17 residues. CDR3 sequence reads: CASSTHPPGQGAGEQYF. Here the CDR3 DNA reads TGTGCCAGCAGCACGCATCCCCCGGGACAGGGGGCAGGCGAGCAGTACTTC.